One sample yielded the 12 T cell receptor beta chains listed below, sequenced in a study of CD8 T cells in Susac syndrome. Reverse transcription used about 0.45 to 1 ug RNA and random hexamers. TCRdb re-analysed the immunoSEQ multiplex PCR reads in MiXCR, keeping a single row per CDR3 protein. The top ten hold approximately 1% of the sample, which has under 85,000 distinct CDR3 sequences, 94% seen once. Sequencing was performed on CD8+ T cells from PBMCs. The receptor set was obtained from a human donor with Susac syndrome.

The chain has TRBV27 and TRBJ2-2, with 8 bases identical to TRBD2. Per the germline V gene, CDR1 is MNHEY and CDR2 is SMNVEV (reference sequence). The CDR3 is 14 residues long. The V segment lost 8 bases and the J segment 4 bases; nucleotides outside the gene matches: 6. This CDR3 reads CASAGAGGTGELFF. The CDR3 DNA is TGTGCCAGCGCTGGCGCGGGGGGCACCGGGGAGCTGTTTTTT.

This chain joins TRBV4-2 and TRBJ2-1; 7 nucleotides align to TRBD1. V was pared by 1 base and J by 0 bases, with 6 bases of the junction left unmatched. Germline V gives CDR1 LGHNA, CDR2 YNFKEQ. CDR3 length: 17 amino acids. CDR3: CASSQVGQDSSYNEQFF. CDR3 nucleotides: TGTGCCAGCAGCCAAGTCGGACAGGACAGCTCCTACAATGAGCAGTTCTTC.

The gene calls are TRBV6-5 and TRBJ1-1; D is possibly TRBD1 (6 bases). Trimming took off 4 bases at V and 0 bases at J, with 9 bases between the two ends. Germline assignment: CDR1 MNHEY and CDR2 SVGAGI. The CDR3 sequence is 14 residues long. The CDR3 bases are TGTGCCAGCAGTTTGGACAGAATGAACACTGAAGCTTTCTTT. The encoded protein is CASSLDRMNTEAFF.

This chain links TRBV9 with TRBJ1-1, with D unclear. The CDR3 runs to 13 residues. V lost 4 bases and J 4 bases, leaving 11 bases between the germline ends. Per germline, CDR1 SGDLS and CDR2 YYNGEE. CDR3 region: CASSPSLSTEAFF. CDR3 DNA sequence: TGTGCCAGCAGCCCCTCTCTATCCACTGAAGCTTTCTTT.

The chain uses TRBV28 and TRBJ2-7, with 8 bases lining up with TRBD2. Trimming at V came to 8 bases and at J to 0 bases, leaving 15 bases not matched to a gene. Germline V gene data show CDR1 as MDHEN and CDR2 as SYDVKM. This CDR3 is built from 17 residues. CDR3 sequence (DNA): TGTGCCAGCTTCCGAGAGGGGCTAGCGGGCCACTCCTACGAGCAGTACTTC. Encoded protein: CASFREGLAGHSYEQYF. Together with reference TRBV28 and TRBJ2-7, the CDR3 gives the full variable domain: DVKVTQSSRYLVKRTGEKVFLECVQDMDHENMFWYRQDPGLGLRLIYFSYDVKMKEKGDIPEGYSVSREKKERFSLILESASTNQTSMYLCASFREGLAGHSYEQYFGPGTRLTVT.

The rearrangement uses TRBV29-1 and TRBJ2-2, with D perhaps TRBD2 (5 bases). The germline V gene encodes CDR1 SQVTM and CDR2 ANQGSEA. Trimming stripped 4 bases from V and 4 bases from J, with 10 bases between. CDR3 length equals 13 residues. CDR3: CSVASGATGELFF. The CDR3, as DNA: TGCAGCGTTGCAAGCGGCGCCACCGGGGAGCTGTTTTTT.

V gene TRBV7-8 combines with J gene TRBJ2-6; D unresolved. Trimming cost V 5 bases and J 0 bases, with 8 bases left between them. CDR3 length equals 15 residues. Germline CDR1 is SGHVS and CDR2 is FQNEAQ. DNA of the CDR3: TGTGCCAGCAGCCTACCGCTCTCTGGGGCCAACGTCCTGACTTTC. Translated, it gives CASSLPLSGANVLTF.

The chain is built from TRBV27 and TRBJ2-1; no clear D gene. The CDR3 consists of 12 residues. Germline V lookup: CDR1 MNHEY, CDR2 SMNVEV (reference sequence). Trimming left V 5 bases short and J 4 bases short, with 6 bases between. CDR3 in DNA: TGTGCCAGCAGTCACCAGTACAATGAGCAGTTCTTC. Amino acid sequence: CASSHQYNEQFF.

The chain combines TRBV6-5 with TRBJ2-5; 7 nucleotides match TRBD2. This CDR3 region has 15 residues. Germline CDR1 is MNHEY and CDR2 is SVGAGI. With 6 bases clipped from V and 0 bases from J, the junction kept 7 bases outside the gene matches. The CDR3 sequence is CASSQTLADQETQYF. Written as DNA, the CDR3 is TGTGCCAGCAGCCAAACGCTAGCGGACCAAGAGACCCAGTACTTC.

This rearrangement joins TRBV20-1 to TRBJ2-7; a weak D match, TRBD1 (5 bases). The CDR3 sequence is 14 residues long. V was clipped by 5 bases and J by 1 base, with 15 bases between them. From germline, CDR1 is DFQATT and CDR2 SNEGSKA (reference sequence). CDR3 coding DNA: TGCAGTGCTGTACCCGAGACAGCTTCCTACGAGCAGTACTTC. It specifies CSAVPETASYEQYF.

The CDR3 spells CASSLSGTAREQYF. CDR3 coding DNA: TGTGCCAGCAGTTTATCCGGGACGGCCCGCGAGCAGTACTTC. V is TRBV12-3 or TRBV12-4 and J is TRBJ2-7; the D gene could be TRBD1 or TRBD2 (5 bases each). Trimming shortened V by 2 bases and J by 6 bases, and 14 bases separated the two germline ends. The CDR3 sequence is 14 residues long.

This chain uses TRBV28 with TRBJ2-1; 14 nucleotides align to TRBD2. Germline V gives CDR1 MDHEN, CDR2 SYDVKM. J gave up 9 bases and V 5 bases, and 6 bases lay outside the gene matches. CDR3 size: 15 residues. The CDR3 DNA reads TGTGCCAGCAGTCCACCGGGACTAGCGGGAGCTGAGCAGTTCTTC. It is translated as CASSPPGLAGAEQFF.